This T cell receptor beta chain was recovered during a study of cytomegalovirus exposure and HLA in healthy donors listed by TCRdb under 2017. For the study in its entirety: A later analysis indicated that the 95 to 150 validation repertoires were generated on the platform also employed for the approximately 700 repertoires of the first cohort. The study aimed to test whether cataloging public T cell receptors could reveal signatures of past pathogen exposure. A separate validation cohort of approximately 130 different subjects was used in addition to the roughly 700-subject first cohort. The study combined high-throughput TCR immunosequencing, statistical association of individual TCRs with disease status, and machine learning to predict cytomegalovirus infection status. Broad study findings and their caveats: A later analysis lacked HLA typing for the validation cohort, so it scored co-occurrence in that cohort across all 110 or so repertoires. In both the original and validation cohorts, the classifier was reported to diagnose cytomegalovirus status with high specificity and sensitivity. In vitro tests confirmed that a few of the cytomegalovirus-associated TCR beta chains recognize cytomegalovirus antigens. In the study, around 150 TCR beta chains were listed as associated with cytomegalovirus. While some public TCRs were present in many individuals, most TCR sequences turned up only very rarely across donors. Subsequent analysis determined that TCRs grouped into clusters in the first cohort also showed a tendency toward co-occurrence across the approximately 120 validation repertoires, and approximately 93% of cluster scores exceeded 0. The authors suggested that the approach could potentially be extended to other disease states and immunological phenotypes.

Trimming takes 2 bases off V and 0 bases off J; junction bases not matched to a gene: 4. Reading from cysteine to phenylalanine, the CDR3 counts 15 amino acids. The retained sequence is limited to the CDR3, 45 bases, with the frame set at the first base. Reading the germline V gene gives CDR1 MNHEY and CDR2 SVGAGI. The donors belonged to the validation cohort of about 120 subjects, which was separate from the roughly 670-subject first cohort. Comments on this clone: No antigen is known for it. Per-base qualities were not stored, and no clone one base away is much larger.

Receptor amplification or capture employed the immunoSEQ multiplex PCR assay. In the authors' own workflow: To diagnose cytomegalovirus status from the catalog of TCR beta chain sequences, a statistical classification framework was built. As stored in TCRdb, this immuneACCESS dataset retains in-frame rearrangements with V and J assigned. A fraction of the clones does not appear; measured against another copy, unresolved V genes explain less than half of the discrepancy, and the remainder lacks a known reason. From that table come the V and J calls and clone size; the DNA was used to work out D and trimming. The table for this sample lists about 110,000 clones; nearly 97% of them were counted only once. 0.67% of the sample is taken by the ten largest.

This TCR derives from a woman younger than 35 in good health and CMV-seronegative. The sequence is built from TRBV6-5 and TRBJ2-7, and 7 junctional nucleotides match TRBD2. Material: PBMCs. The CDR3 protein: CASSYNRDYSYEQYF. The sequenced DNA is TGTGCCAGCAGTTACAACCGGGACTACTCCTACGAGCAGTACTTC.